A single sample is the source of the 14 T cell receptor beta chains below, sequenced in a study of response to subunit inactivated influenza vaccine. TCRdb redid the calling of the RT-PCR reads with MiXCR, one entry per CDR3 protein. This sample has roughly 620,000 distinct CDR3 sequences, with 11% found just once. These records were also assigned to another study, of T cells expressing NK-cell markers. From that second work: The authors generated TCR beta cDNA through 5'RACE template switching with UMIs.

The starting material was PBMCs from blood, obtained on the day of vaccination. Receptors were obtained from a man aged 50-59 years who received an inactivated influenza vaccine.

This chain uses TRBV20-1 with TRBJ2-7, with TRBD2 identical over 8 bases. There are 14 residues in the CDR3. CDR1 and CDR2 (germline): DFQATT, SNEGSKA (reference sequence). Trimming took 6 bases from V and 6 from J; bases not matched to a gene: 13. This CDR3 reads CSALPGTRVSEQYF. DNA of the CDR3: TGCAGTGCACTACCCGGGACTAGGGTCTCCGAGCAGTACTTC.

This clonotype came up a few times. The rearrangement joins TRBV19 to TRBJ2-1; D might be TRBD1 (6 bases). Germline CDR1 and CDR2: LNHDA and SQIVND (reference sequence). The CDR3 extends over 16 amino acids. Trimming removed 3 bases from V and 1 base from J, with 13 bases in between. This chain's CDR3 is CASSILGTGSYNEQFF. The CDR3 nucleotides are TGTGCCAGTAGTATCTTGGGTACAGGGTCCTACAATGAGCAGTTCTTC.

This chain links TRBV2 with TRBJ1-4; D not resolved. Trimming took off 4 bases at V and 0 bases at J, with 12 bases between the two ends. Germline CDR1 reads SNHLY; CDR2 reads FYNNEI. The CDR3 consists of 16 residues. This CDR3 is CASSGEALATNEKLFF. CDR3 coding DNA: TGTGCCAGCAGTGGAGAAGCACTTGCAACTAATGAAAAACTGTTTTTT.

The chain joins TRBV12-3 or TRBV12-4 to TRBJ1-5; 9 bases match TRBD1. CDR3 length: 15 residues. V shed 6 bases, J shed 3 bases, and the junction held 6 bases outside the gene matches. The CDR3 sequence: CASSDTGGNNQPQHF. CDR3 sequence (DNA): TGTGCCAGCAGCGATACAGGGGGCAACAATCAGCCCCAGCATTTT.

The chain recombines TRBV20-1 with TRBJ2-3; 10 bases are a match to TRBD2. Germline V CDR1 and CDR2: DFQATT, SNEGSKA (reference sequence). The CDR3 has 14 amino acids. Unmatched junction bases numbered 5, after V lost 3 bases and J lost 5 bases. CDR3 sequence: CSASGTSELDTQYF. CDR3 DNA sequence: TGCAGTGCTAGTGGGACTAGCGAACTAGATACGCAGTATTTT.

The rearrangement joins TRBV4-3 to TRBJ2-2; D gene ambiguous. In germline, CDR1 is LGHNA, CDR2 YSLEER. There are 16 residues in the CDR3. The V end lost 1 base, the J end lost 0 bases, and 9 bases lay between the germline ends. CDR3 amino acids: CASSQVGRSNTGELFF. In nucleotides, the CDR3 is TGCGCCAGCAGCCAAGTGGGCAGGTCGAACACCGGGGAGCTGTTTTTT.

This clonotype was seen only a few times. CDR3 DNA: TGTGCCAGCAGCTTAGGTGGCGGACCTGCCTACGAGCAGTACTTC. This encodes CASSLGGGPAYEQYF. This chain uses TRBV7-9 with TRBJ2-7; no firm D call. The V and J ends lost 1 base and 2 bases respectively, with 12 bases between them. The CDR3 is 15 amino acids. Germline V gene sequence: CDR1 SEHNR, CDR2 FQNEAQ (reference sequence). The whole variable domain, filled in from reference TRBV7-9 and TRBJ2-7, reads DTGVSQNPRHKITKRGQNVTFRCDPISEHNRLYWYRQTLGQGPEFLTYFQNEAQLEKSRLLSDRFSAERPKGSFSTLEIQRTEQGDSAMYLCASSLGGGPAYEQYFGPGTRLTVT.

This rearrangement joins TRBV27 to TRBJ2-1; no firm D call. The CDR3 extends over 16 amino acids. The V gene lost 1 base and the J gene lost 7 bases, with 17 bases spanning the gap. Looked up from germline, CDR1 is MNHEY and CDR2 is SMNVEV (reference sequence). CDR3 protein: CASSLLAPTARNEQFF. The CDR3 nucleotides read TGTGCCAGCAGTTTATTGGCACCAACCGCACGGAATGAGCAGTTCTTC.

This clonotype was counted many times. The chain recombines TRBV5-1 with TRBJ2-1, with 10 bases identical to TRBD2. The germline gives CDR1 SGHRS, CDR2 YFSETQ. The CDR3 is 15 residues long. The trim removed 5 bases at V and 8 bases at J, leaving 10 bases unmatched. CDR3: CASSSERGGGDEQFF. CDR3 nucleotides: TGCGCCAGCAGTTCTGAGCGGGGGGGCGGCGATGAGCAGTTCTTC.

The table lists this clonotype with a few counts. The V gene is TRBV5-6, the J gene TRBJ2-3; 11 bases align to TRBD2. CDR3 length equals 16 residues. CDR1 is SGHDT, CDR2 YYEEEE, per germline. J lost 4 bases, V lost 0 bases, and 4 bases had no gene match. This CDR3 reads CASSLVAGGIADTQYF. CDR3 DNA: TGTGCCAGCAGCTTGGTAGCGGGAGGGATTGCAGATACGCAGTATTTT.

This clonotype appeared a few times. The J gene is TRBJ2-7, the V gene TRBV25-1; D might be TRBD1 (5 bases). The germline V gene encodes CDR1 MGHDK and CDR2 SYGVNS. V was trimmed by 4 bases and J by 5 bases, leaving 15 bases between them. The CDR3 length is 14 residues. The CDR3 coding sequence is TGTGCCAGCAGTGCGGTCCAGGGTTCCCACGAGCAGTACTTC. Protein sequence: CASSAVQGSHEQYF.

A word on this clonotype: A clone one base away is much larger, so this may be a read error. The genes are TRBV5-1 and TRBJ2-5, with TRBD1 matching 7 bases. The germline CDR1 and CDR2 sequences are SGHRS and YFSETQ. The CDR3 has 14 amino acids. Here the CDR3 DNA reads TGCACCAGCAGCTTGGCTACAGGGGAAGAGACCCAGTACTTC. As protein: CTSSLATGEETQYF.

Concerning this clonotype: The junction and the germline gene differ at one end; a read error may be behind it. This chain joins TRBV12-3 or TRBV12-4 and TRBJ2-5; 9 bases are a match to TRBD2. CDR3 length equals 14 residues. For the CDR3, the DNA is TGTGCCAGCACCTTAAGCGGGGGGCAAGAGGCCCAGTACTTC. Its protein product is CASTLSGGQEAQYF.

This chain links TRBV7-9 with TRBJ1-2; a weak D match, TRBD1 (5 bases). CDR1 is SEHNR, CDR2 FQNEAQ, per germline (reference sequence). Trimming pared 3 bases from V and 8 bases from J, leaving 10 bases between. The CDR3 loop spans 12 amino acids. The CDR3 sequence: CASSLGTRGYTF. The CDR3 bases are TGTGCCAGCAGCTTGGGGACGCGGGGCTACACCTTC.